One and the same sample provided the 5 T cell receptor beta chains below, sequenced in a study of early T cells in non-severe SARS-CoV-2 infection. TCRdb reprocessed the 5' RACE reads with MiXCR, giving one entry per CDR3 protein. The data show roughly 34,000 distinct CDR3 sequences, approximately 6.9% seen once. Sequenced material: whole blood, taken at baseline. The receptors derive from an adult who was a healthcare worker with PCR-confirmed SARS-CoV-2 infection or an uninfected control (not recorded which).

The chain joins TRBV30 to TRBJ1-2, with a possible D match to TRBD1 (5 bases). Deletions cut 6 bases from V and 2 bases from J, with 10 bases between. The CDR3 spans 12 residues. Per germline, CDR1 GTSNPN and CDR2 SVGIG (reference sequence). The CDR3 nucleotides read TGTGCCTGTGGACAACAGAACTATGGCTACACCTTC. Amino acid sequence: CACGQQNYGYTF.

This clonotype has a handful of counts. The chain links TRBV7-2 to TRBJ2-1; tentatively, D is TRBD1 (6 bases). This CDR3 contains 16 residues. Germline CDR1 reads SGHTA; CDR2 reads FQGNSA. With 2 bases removed from V and 0 bases from J, the gap between germline ends came to 11 bases. This CDR3 is CASSLRDRSSYNEQFF. CDR3 coding DNA: TGTGCCAGCAGCTTACGAGACAGGAGCTCCTACAATGAGCAGTTCTTC.

This chain joins TRBV20-1 and TRBJ1-1, with unresolved D. CDR1 is DFQATT, CDR2 SNEGSKA, per germline (reference sequence). The CDR3 has 11 residues. V gave up 0 bases and J gave up 7 bases, with 6 bases separating them. DNA of the CDR3: TGCAGTGCTAGAGATCGCAATGAAGCTTTCTTT. Its protein is CSARDRNEAFF.

This clonotype was recorded at least ten times. V and J are TRBV7-9 and TRBJ2-3, with D unclear. This CDR3 has 15 residues. Germline lookup yields CDR1 SEHNR and CDR2 FQNEAQ (reference sequence). The V and J ends lost 3 bases and 2 bases respectively, with 12 bases between them. CDR3 DNA sequence: TGTGCCAGCAGCTTGGCCAGAACATACACAGATACGCAGTATTTT. Residues: CASSLARTYTDTQYF.

This clonotype occurred a few times. The chain carries TRBV2 and TRBJ2-1; D is tentatively TRBD1 or TRBD2 (6 bases each). Germline assignment: CDR1 SNHLY and CDR2 FYNNEI. The CDR3 runs 15 residues. Trimming took 5 bases from V and 1 from J, leaving 12 bases between them. In nucleotides, the CDR3 is TGTGCCAGCAGTTTTGAGGGGGGATCCTACAATGAGCAGTTCTTC. This translates into CASSFEGGSYNEQFF.